This TCR beta chain was sequenced for a study of cytomegalovirus exposure and HLA in healthy donors. Study-level information: Early released data comprised about 84 million unique TCRs from HLA-typed donors.

Use of 60 Vbeta and 13 Jbeta primers characterized the PCR. The table came from immunoSEQ multiplex PCR; TCRdb's copy has only in-frame clones and leaves some out. The sample carries tens of thousands of clones, 81% recorded once. Study findings and constraints: Donor immune exposure was known only as CMV serostatus.

A word on this clone: The antigen is not known.

Sequencing was done on a sample of PBMCs. This receptor was identified in a girl aged 2-10 years in good health and CMV-seropositive.

CDR3 nucleotide sequence: TGCGCCAGCAGTGAGTCGAGGTTGGCGGGAGGCGTATCGGGTGAGCAGTTCTTC. The encoded protein is CASSESRLAGGVSGEQFF. This rearrangement joins TRBV10-1 to TRBJ2-1; 8 nucleotides align to TRBD2. Per the germline V gene, CDR1 is WNHNN and CDR2 is SYGVQD (reference sequence). CDR3 length equals 18 residues. J gave up 9 bases and V 0 bases, and 16 bases lay outside the gene matches.